This T cell receptor beta chain was sequenced for a study of blood T cell repertoires in COVID-19. Study overall: Material from acute and convalescent COVID-19 was sourced from the United States, Italy and Spain.

This CDR3 is 11 amino acids long. V was shortened by 7 bases and J by 7 bases, with 11 bases between the two germline ends. As processed by the authors: The assay estimated nucleated cells by amplifying reference gene primers. TCRdb's copy holds only in-frame clones and misses some; the assay was immunoSEQ multiplex PCR. That table gives V, J and clone size, and the DNA gave D and trimming. Of around 400,000 clones listed, 70% to 90% are singletons. Sequenced sample: peripheral blood. The chain carries TRBV12-3 or TRBV12-4 and TRBJ2-7; weak D call: TRBD2 (6 bases). The sequence derives from a woman in her sixties or seventies with COVID-19, enrolled during active disease. CDR3 DNA: TGTGCCAGCACCGAACGGGGGGAGCAGTACTTC. This encodes CASTERGEQYF.